These T cell receptor beta chains were read from a single sample in a study of shared clonotypes between healthy human individuals. Sequencing was performed with immunoSEQ multiplex PCR; in TCRdb, only in-frame clones are kept and a portion is missing. This sample has roughly 2.1 million clones, with 85% to 95% found just once. The source material was naive CD8+ T cells from PBMCs. Receptor source: a man in his late teens or twenties in good health. Some clones in this sample may be carry-over from other donors' samples. The CDR3 runs from the conserved cysteine through the conserved F or W. D genes are given only for firm matches.

>TRBJ2-2|TRBD1|TRBV5-8
CASSLRQGAGELFF
TGTGCCAGCAGCTTGAGACAGGGGGCCGGGGAGCTGTTTTTT
>TRBJ2-5|TRBD1|TRBV28
CASSYLRDRGLPGEGETQYF
TGTGCCAGCAGTTACCTCAGGGACAGGGGGCTCCCGGGAGAGGGGGAGACCCAGTACTTC
>TRBJ2-1|.|TRBV9
CASSPEKRGNEQFF
TGTGCCAGCAGCCCGGAGAAACGGGGCAATGAGCAGTTCTTC
>TRBJ1-1|TRBD1|TRBV27
CASSSRTGSWAFF
TGTGCCAGCAGTTCCCGGACAGGGAGTTGGGCTTTCTTT
>TRBJ1-4|.|TRBV15
CATRTTLATNEKLFF
TGTGCCACCAGGACGACACTTGCAACTAATGAAAAACTGTTTTTT
>TRBJ2-7|.|TRBV27
CASTSRTQSGGIYEQYF
TGTGCCAGCACATCACGAACCCAGAGCGGAGGGATCTACGAGCAGTACTTC
>TRBJ2-7|TRBD2|TRBV7-8
CASSLGPAGGSYEQYF
TGTGCCAGCAGCTTAGGCCCAGCGGGAGGTTCCTACGAGCAGTACTTC
>TRBJ2-1|TRBD2|TRBV19
CASMAGLAGHNEQFF
TGTGCCAGTATGGCGGGACTAGCGGGTCACAATGAGCAGTTCTTC
>TRBJ2-5|TRBD2|TRBV7-8
CASSKAPSGQEWTQYF
TGTGCCAGCAGCAAAGCTCCTAGCGGCCAAGAGTGGACCCAGTACTTC
>TRBJ2-2|.|TRBV4-2
CASSQGAGWTGPGELFF
TGTGCCAGCAGCCAAGGGGCAGGGTGGACGGGTCCCGGGGAGCTGTTTTTT
>TRBJ2-5|TRBD2|TRBV27
CASSPAGGWETQYF
TGTGCCAGCAGCCCAGCGGGAGGATGGGAGACCCAGTACTTC
>TRBJ1-4|.|TRBV10-1
CASSDWGANEKLFF
TGCGCCAGCAGTGATTGGGGAGCAAATGAAAAACTGTTTTTT
>TRBJ1-2|.|TRBV7-9
CASSLGGEDSTYGYTF
TGTGCCAGCAGCTTAGGGGGGGAGGACTCTACTTATGGCTACACCTTC
>TRBJ2-2|.|TRBV10-3
CAISGERSYGELFF
TGTGCCATCAGTGGGGAACGCTCGTACGGGGAGCTGTTTTTT
>TRBJ2-7|.|TRBV10-3
CAISPGSNEQYF
TGTGCCATCAGTCCGGGTTCGAACGAGCAGTACTTC
>TRBJ1-1|.|TRBV4-1
CASSQVRGTEAFF
TGCGCCAGCAGCCAAGTGAGGGGAACTGAAGCTTTCTTT
>TRBJ2-3|.|TRBV4-3
CASSQDALTVDTQYF
TGCGCCAGCAGCCAAGATGCCCTGACAGTCGATACGCAGTATTTT
>TRBJ2-1|.|TRBV20-1
CSGTGNEQFF
TGCAGTGGTACAGGTAATGAGCAGTTCTTC
>TRBJ2-3|.|TRBV11-3
CASSYGANTQYF
TGTGCCAGCAGCTATGGAGCAAATACGCAGTATTTT
>TRBJ2-7|.|TRBV7-9
CASSPQVTSGEQYF
TGTGCCAGCAGCCCACAGGTTACCTCGGGGGAGCAGTACTTC
>TRBJ1-5|.|TRBV28
CASRRGRGFTQPQHF
TGTGCCAGCAGAAGGGGCAGGGGATTTACTCAGCCCCAGCATTTT
>TRBJ2-2|TRBD1|TRBV5-1
CASSVGRDSYTGELFF
TGCGCCAGCAGCGTTGGACGGGACAGCTACACCGGGGAGCTGTTTTTT
>TRBJ1-1|.|TRBV7-9
CASRPPGHLKAAFF
TGTGCCAGCAGGCCCCCGGGCCACTTGAAAGCAGCTTTCTTT
>TRBJ2-7|TRBD1|TRBV27
CASSFLTGTGIYEQYF
TGTGCCAGCAGTTTCCTAACCGGGACAGGAATCTACGAGCAGTACTTC
>TRBJ1-2|.|TRBV21-1
CASSRGERASSYGYTF
TGTGCCAGCAGTCGCGGCGAGAGGGCCAGTAGCTATGGCTACACCTTC
>TRBJ1-1|.|TRBV9
CASSVAFGGNEAFF
TGTGCCAGCAGCGTAGCTTTTGGAGGAAATGAAGCTTTCTTT
>TRBJ2-7|TRBD2|TRBV11-2
CASSLRAREASSYEQYF
TGTGCCAGCAGCCTACGTGCCCGGGAGGCCAGTTCCTACGAGCAGTACTTC